This T cell receptor (beta chain) was sequenced in a study of T cell responses to AZD1222 COVID-19 vaccine (dated by TCRdb to the early 2020s). About the study as a whole: TCR sequencing covered 230 or so trial participants: about 210 given two doses of AZD1222 and 26 given two doses of MenACWY control vaccine. Trial participants were enrolled by age into subgroups of 18-55, 56-69 and 70-plus years, and around 140, 26 and 57 TCR-sequenced participants, respectively, were included in these subgroups. Results and caveats for the whole study, not just this receptor: Participants were mostly white British and included more females than males, and it was suggested by the authors that clonal diversity may have been underestimated. Vaccine-associated CD4 TCRs spanned the whole spike protein, with dominant responses in regions 160-218 and 743-854. After two AZD1222 doses, spike-specific TCR breadth and depth were significantly higher than at day 0 and than in MenACWY recipients. The 56-69-year group was small, and its depth increase did not reach significance, likely because of low power. Reportedly, almost half of the unique spike-specific TCRs recognized epitopes lying outside the regions that are mutated in the B.1.351 and B.1.1.7 variants. Only a handful of AZD1222 recipients were SARS-CoV-2 seropositive at baseline, limiting conclusions about previously exposed vaccinees. Because no day 14 peak-response samples were available, the repertoires could be characterized only after the peak T cell response.

V is pared back by 5 bases and J by 1 base, with 13 bases lying between the germline termini. Based on the germline V gene (reference sequence), the CDR1 and CDR2 sequences are SGHKS and YYEKEE. From the cysteine through the phenylalanine, the CDR3 covers 15 amino acids. Only the CDR3 DNA stays, 45 bases, in frame from base 1. A remark on this clone: Its antigen is still unknown. No base qualities exist here, and no much larger clone lies one base off it.

The CDR3 regions of human TCRbeta chains were analyzed by immunosequencing. For the original study's pipeline: TCRs in the repertoires were compared against a reference library of SARS-CoV-2-specific TCRs that had been generated with the MIRA antigen-specificity platform. Breadth was defined as the fraction of unique TCRs that were SARS-CoV-2-associated. Depth was defined as the fraction of total T cells that were SARS-CoV-2-associated. Each spike-specific TCR was assigned to its reactive spike region and to a CD4 or CD8 class using the MIRA data. Log10-transformed breadth and depth values were compared by one-way ANOVA with Sidak's multiple comparisons tests. Entries here come from immuneACCESS through TCRdb and include only in-frame sequences with V and J called. Some clones fail to appear in such tables; in the studies checked, an unresolved V gene covers under half of the shortfall, and the cause of the remainder is unknown. That table is the source of V, J and clone size, and D and trimming were worked out from the DNA. The table for this sample lists 150,000 to 200,000 clones; approximately 94% of them were counted only once. The ten largest account for roughly 4.6% of the sample.

Read against the paper, the sample's time point label means: about 28 days (+/-7) after the second vaccine dose. Because spike-specific TCR depth and breadth did not differ between the two schedules, AZD1222 recipients who got a second dose at roughly 4 weeks were pooled with those who got a second dose at roughly 12 weeks. Vaccinee samples were obtained from the UK trials COV001 and COV002, which included a single-blind randomized controlled phase 2/3 trial of AZD1222 (ChAdOx1 nCoV-19) in healthy adults. Trial participant PBMC samples were collected at day 0 and day 28 after the second dose for TCRbeta chain sequencing.

The chain links TRBV5-5 with TRBJ1-5, with TRBD1 tentatively as D gene (6 bases match). Sequences were derived from peripheral blood, sampled 28 days after the second AZD1222 dose. This TCR was sampled from an adult who received the AZD1222 COVID-19 vaccine. The CDR3 protein: CASSFGGLSNQPQHF. The nucleotide sequence reads TGTGCCAGCAGTTTCGGGGGGCTCAGCAATCAGCCCCAGCATTTT.